Below, 19 T cell receptor beta chains from the same sample are listed, as sequenced in a study of blood T cell repertoires in COVID-19. Measured with immunoSEQ multiplex PCR; TCRdb has only the in-frame clones, and not every one. The table records about 26,000 clones, roughly 70% of them present only once. The specimen was peripheral blood. The receptor set was obtained from a man in his 60s with active or convalescent COVID-19.

The chain combines TRBV12-3 or TRBV12-4 with TRBJ1-6; D remains unclear. V gave up 8 bases and J gave up 10 bases, with 12 bases separating them. The CDR3 length is 12 residues. CDR3 nucleotides: TGTGCCAGCGCTTGGCCGGGGTCACCCCTCCACTTT. Translated: CASAWPGSPLHF.

This clone was seen only a few times. The chain's CDR3 is CASRTGLDNSPLHF. In DNA, the CDR3 is TGTGCCAGCAGGACAGGACTAGATAATTCACCCCTCCACTTT. The J gene is TRBJ1-6, the V gene TRBV3-1 (or the pseudogene TRBV3-2); possibly TRBD1 for D (6 bases). Per germline, CDR1 LGHDT and CDR2 YNNKEL (reference sequence). Trimming removed 6 bases at V and 5 bases at J, with 11 bases between. This CDR3 comprises 14 residues.

By proportion, this clone is medium-sized. J is TRBJ1-1 and V is TRBV6-6, with TRBD1 matching 7 bases. Germline lookup yields CDR1 MNHNY and CDR2 SVGAGI (reference sequence). V trimming: 4 bases; J trimming: 4 bases; junction bases outside the gene matches: 9. This CDR3 has 15 residues. This CDR3 reads CASSSADRTSTEAFF. Written as DNA, the CDR3 is TGTGCCAGCAGTTCCGCGGACAGGACAAGCACTGAAGCTTTCTTT.

This chain joins TRBV20-1 and TRBJ1-6; TRBD1 matches 7 bases. The V and J ends lost 3 bases and 10 bases, in that order; junction bases with no gene match: 6. The length of the CDR3 is 13 residues. The germline V gene encodes CDR1 DFQATT and CDR2 SNEGSKA (reference sequence). CDR3 sequence reads: CSASGDSSSPLHF. The CDR3 nucleotides are TGCAGTGCTAGTGGGGACAGTTCCTCACCCCTCCACTTT.

The V gene is TRBV15, the J gene TRBJ1-2, with D maybe TRBD1 (6 bases). This CDR3 contains 12 residues. From germline, CDR1 is LNHNV and CDR2 YYDKDF (reference sequence). Trimming removed 3 bases at V and 8 bases at J, with 10 bases between. CDR3 residues: CATSRGTKGYTF. CDR3 nucleotide sequence: TGTGCCACCAGCAGGGGGACAAAGGGCTACACCTTC.

The chain has TRBV27 and TRBJ1-3, with D maybe TRBD1 (6 bases). The V gene lost 6 bases and the J gene lost 1 base, with 19 bases spanning the gap. Germline V gene sequence: CDR1 MNHEY, CDR2 SMNVEV (reference sequence). CDR3 length: 17 amino acids. CDR3 protein: CASSPWGGLNSGNTIYF. The CDR3, as DNA: TGTGCCAGCAGCCCTTGGGGGGGGCTCAATTCTGGAAACACCATATATTTT.

This clone was seen a handful of times. This rearrangement joins TRBV27 to TRBJ1-2; TRBD1 might be the D (5 bases). CDR3 length: 14 residues. The V end was cut by 5 bases, the J end by 1 base, with 11 bases between. Germline V CDR1 and CDR2: MNHEY, SMNVEV (reference sequence). CDR3 sequence reads: CASSIRGNNYGYTF. As DNA, the CDR3 is TGTGCCAGCAGTATAAGGGGAAATAACTATGGCTACACCTTC.

The rearrangement joins TRBV11-3 to TRBJ2-3, with D maybe TRBD2 (6 bases). Germline-derived CDR1 and CDR2 are SGHNT and YENEEA. The germline V and J ends were trimmed by 1 base and 2 bases, with 13 bases remaining between them. This CDR3 region has 16 residues. The DNA of the CDR3 is TGTGCCAGCAGCTTAGGTATAGCGGACACCACAGATACGCAGTATTTT. Translation gives CASSLGIADTTDTQYF.

The chain links TRBV30 to TRBJ2-7, with TRBD1 as a possible D gene (5 bases). The CDR3 loop spans 13 amino acids. V lost 4 bases and J lost 3, with 13 bases in between. Germline V gives CDR1 GTSNPN, CDR2 SVGIG (reference sequence). CDR3 protein: CAWMGQGVYEQYF. DNA of the CDR3: TGTGCCTGGATGGGGCAGGGTGTCTACGAGCAGTACTTC.

This chain connects TRBV6-1 to TRBJ1-6; maybe TRBD1 (6 bases). The CDR3 covers 13 residues. V was cut by 3 bases and J by 10 bases, with 10 bases left in between. Germline-derived CDR1 and CDR2 are MNHNS and SASEGT. The CDR3 protein is CASSDTGLSPLHF. The CDR3 DNA follows: TGTGCCAGCAGTGATACAGGGCTATCACCCCTCCACTTT.

The chain joins TRBV19 to TRBJ2-5; 13 bases map to TRBD2. There are 15 residues in the CDR3. Germline CDR1 reads LNHDA; CDR2 reads SQIVND (reference sequence). Trimming took 6 bases from V and 4 from J; bases not matched to a gene: 5. In DNA, the CDR3 is TGTGCCAGTAGCGTACTAGCGGGAGGGCCAGAGACCCAGTACTTC. This gives the protein CASSVLAGGPETQYF.

This clone was detected a few times. V and J are TRBV6-5 and TRBJ1-2; 7 positions match TRBD1. The V gene end was trimmed by 6 bases and the J gene end by 6 bases; junction bases not matched to a gene: 7. The germline CDR1 and CDR2 sequences are MNHEY and SVGAGI. The CDR3 contains 13 residues. CDR3 region: CASSKGAQNGYTF. DNA of the CDR3: TGTGCCAGCAGCAAGGGGGCGCAAAATGGCTACACCTTC.

This rearrangement joins TRBV5-1 to TRBJ2-7, with D uncertain. Germline values: CDR1 SGHRS, CDR2 YFSETQ. The length of the CDR3 is 12 residues. V lost 2 bases, J lost 2 bases, and 5 bases lay in between. The CDR3: CASSFTTYEQYF. For the CDR3, the DNA is TGCGCCAGCAGCTTTACTACCTACGAGCAGTACTTC.

This clone appeared a few times. The chain employs TRBV6-6 and TRBJ1-5; D is possibly TRBD1 (5 bases). The CDR3 length is 15 residues. CDR1 and CDR2 (germline): MNHNY, SVGAGI (reference sequence). The V end was cut by 2 bases, the J end by 2 bases, with 10 bases between. The CDR3 is CASSYTGVGNQPQHF. In DNA form, the CDR3 reads TGTGCCAGCAGTTACACAGGAGTCGGCAATCAGCCCCAGCATTTT.

The V gene is TRBV18, the J gene TRBJ2-7; D unresolved. The CDR3 totals 13 residues. Trimming stripped 4 bases from V and 2 bases from J, with 9 bases between. The V gene's germline CDR1 is KGHSH and CDR2 LQKENI. The CDR3 region is CASSLTETYEQYF. The DNA for the CDR3 is TGTGCCAGCTCACTAACGGAGACCTACGAGCAGTACTTC.

This chain joins TRBV5-1 and TRBJ2-5, with TRBD2 identical over 10 bases. Trimming took 0 bases from V and 2 from J; bases not matched to a gene: 4. Germline assignment: CDR1 SGHRS and CDR2 YFSETQ. The CDR3 sequence is 16 residues long. CDR3 protein: CASSLGTSGEQETQYF. CDR3 in DNA: TGCGCCAGCAGCTTGGGAACTAGCGGGGAGCAAGAGACCCAGTACTTC.

This chain connects TRBV6-4 to TRBJ2-3, with D perhaps matching TRBD1 (6 bases). Per the germline V gene, CDR1 is MRHNA and CDR2 is SNTAGT. Between the trimmed V and J ends, which lost 5 bases and 2 bases, there was a span of 11 bases. The CDR3 is 14 amino acids. The CDR3, as DNA: TGTGCCAGCAGTCCGGACAGTTTCACAGATACGCAGTATTTT. Amino acid sequence: CASSPDSFTDTQYF.

This sequence joins TRBV5-6 and TRBJ1-5; 8 nucleotides agree with TRBD1. J gave up 14 bases and V 5 bases, and 18 bases lay outside the gene matches. CDR1 is SGHDT and CDR2 is YYEEEE in the germline V gene. This CDR3 region has 15 residues. DNA of the CDR3: TGTGCCAGCAGTAAAGGACAGGGCTTTACTGTTAGGGAGCATTTT. Its protein product is CASSKGQGFTVREHF.

This clone was seen a few times. The chain is built from TRBV9 and TRBJ2-3, with a weak D call TRBD2 (6 bases). Trimming left V 5 bases short and J 2 bases short, with 24 bases between. The CDR3 consists of 18 residues. Germline V lookup: CDR1 SGDLS, CDR2 YYNGEE. The DNA for the CDR3 is TGTGCCAGCAGTGTGGGACTTTCTCACCGCGACCTCACAGATACGCAGTATTTT. Translating gives CASSVGLSHRDLTDTQYF.